One TCR beta chain is described in this entry. This sample was taken from a study of blood T cell repertoires in COVID-19. This CDR3 region has 17 residues. Germline V gene sequence: CDR1 GTSNPN, CDR2 SVGIG (reference sequence). Trimming stripped 0 bases from V and 1 base from J, with 13 bases between. The table came from immunoSEQ multiplex PCR; TCRdb's copy has only in-frame clones and leaves some out. Of roughly 81,000 clones listed, around 88% are singletons. The receptor was isolated from a young man with acute or convalescent COVID-19. The chain is built from TRBV30 and TRBJ2-6; a possible D gene is TRBD2 (6 bases). Specimen: peripheral blood. The CDR3 loop is CAWSVGSSVSGANVLTF. In DNA form, the CDR3 reads TGTGCCTGGAGTGTCGGGAGCAGTGTATCTGGGGCCAACGTCCTGACTTTC.